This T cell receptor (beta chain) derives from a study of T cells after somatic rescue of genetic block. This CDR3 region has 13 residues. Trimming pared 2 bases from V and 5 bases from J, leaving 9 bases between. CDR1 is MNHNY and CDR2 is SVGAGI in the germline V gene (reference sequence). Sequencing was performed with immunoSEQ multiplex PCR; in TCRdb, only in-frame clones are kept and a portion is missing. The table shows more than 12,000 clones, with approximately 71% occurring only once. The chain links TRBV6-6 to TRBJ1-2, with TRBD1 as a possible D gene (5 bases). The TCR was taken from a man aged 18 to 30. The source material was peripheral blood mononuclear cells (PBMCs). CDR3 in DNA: TGTGCCAGCAGTTACGGAGGGGTTTATGGCTACACCTTC. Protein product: CASSYGGVYGYTF.